These 30 T cell receptor beta chains came from one sample sequenced in a study of blood T cell repertoires in COVID-19. Sequencing was performed with immunoSEQ multiplex PCR; in TCRdb, only in-frame clones are kept and a portion is missing. The table shows approximately 220,000 clones, with 85% to 90% occurring only once. The source material was PBMCs or T cells enriched from blood (not recorded which). These receptors were taken from a woman in her late teens or twenties in a cohort exposed to, infected with or recovered from COVID-19 (not recorded which).

CDR3 region: CAWSLQGGELFF. The DNA of the CDR3 is TGTGCCTGGAGTTTGCAGGGCGGGGAGCTGTTTTTT. J is TRBJ2-2 and V is TRBV30; D may be TRBD1 (5 bases). Germline CDR1 GTSNPN, CDR2 SVGIG (reference sequence). The V gene lost 2 bases and the J gene lost 7 bases, with 8 bases spanning the gap. This CDR3 spans 12 amino acids.

This chain uses TRBV24-1 with TRBJ2-1; 11 nucleotides match TRBD2. V lost 4 bases to trimming and J lost 8 bases; unmatched junction nucleotides: 9. CDR1 is KGHDR, CDR2 SFDVKD, per germline. There are 16 residues in the CDR3. The CDR3 protein is CATSDLTSGSVDEQFF. CDR3 nucleotides: TGTGCCACCAGTGACCTTACTAGCGGGAGCGTCGATGAGCAGTTCTTC.

J is TRBJ2-3 and V is TRBV5-1; the match to TRBD1 covers 8 bases. The CDR3 contains 14 residues. CDR1 SGHRS and CDR2 YFSETQ come from the germline V gene. Trimming at V came to 0 bases and at J to 5 bases, leaving 2 bases not matched to a gene. CDR3 in DNA: TGCGCCAGCAGCTTGGGACAGGGGAAAGATACGCAGTATTTT. This encodes CASSLGQGKDTQYF.

The chain carries TRBV7-2 and TRBJ2-2; TRBD2 matches at 7 bases. Germline V gene sequence: CDR1 SGHTA, CDR2 FQGNSA. J lost 5 bases, V lost 8 bases, and 14 bases had no gene match. The CDR3 loop spans 16 amino acids. CDR3 loop: CASRPGYPGGTGELFF. As DNA, the CDR3 is TGTGCCAGCCGCCCTGGGTACCCCGGGGGGACCGGGGAGCTGTTTTTT.

DNA for the CDR3: TGCAGTGCTAGTAAGCGAGGAAGCGGGAGTTCCTACGAGCAGTACTTC. This sequence encodes CSASKRGSGSSYEQYF. The rearrangement joins TRBV20-1 to TRBJ2-7; 8 bases are a match to TRBD2. The CDR3 is made up of 16 amino acids. V trimming: 3 bases; J trimming: 1 base; junction bases outside the gene matches: 11. Germline CDR1 DFQATT, CDR2 SNEGSKA (reference sequence).

This chain joins TRBV19 and TRBJ1-1; D perhaps matches TRBD1 (6 bases). The CDR3 contains 16 residues. Trimming removed 5 bases at V and 6 bases at J, with 22 bases between. Germline CDR1 LNHDA, CDR2 SQIVND (reference sequence). The CDR3 is CASSSRTVRVQPEAFF. In DNA form, the CDR3 reads TGTGCCAGTAGTTCCCGGACAGTCCGAGTTCAGCCTGAAGCTTTCTTT.

This chain links TRBV4-2 with TRBJ1-4, with D unclear. The germline V gene has CDR1 LGHNA and CDR2 YNFKEQ. This CDR3 comprises 18 residues. Trimming cost V 1 base and J 3 bases, with 18 bases left between them. This chain's CDR3 is CASSQGAYSGKANEKLFF. DNA of the CDR3: TGTGCCAGCAGCCAAGGGGCCTATAGTGGAAAAGCTAATGAAAAACTGTTTTTT.

This clone was observed a handful of times. This rearrangement joins TRBV24-1 to TRBJ2-1, with 8 positions matching TRBD2. The CDR3 has 16 residues. Germline trimming cut 3 bases from V and 5 bases from J; bases unmatched to any gene: 8. Germline CDR1 KGHDR, CDR2 SFDVKD. The CDR3 coding sequence is TGTGCCACCAGTGATACGGGACTAGTCGAAGACAATGAGCAGTTCTTC. This encodes CATSDTGLVEDNEQFF.

This chain joins TRBV5-4 and TRBJ2-5; a weak D match, TRBD1 (5 bases). Germline V gene data show CDR1 as SGHNT and CDR2 as YYREEE (reference sequence). V lost 2 bases and J lost 1, with 12 bases in between. The CDR3 contains 15 residues. CDR3 amino acids: CASSLRQGVQETQYF. The CDR3, as DNA: TGTGCCAGCAGCTTAAGGCAGGGTGTCCAAGAGACCCAGTACTTC.

CDR3 nucleotides: TGTGCCAGCAGTTTTCTAGCGGACTCCTACGAGCAGTACTTC. This gives the protein CASSFLADSYEQYF. The chain employs TRBV27 and TRBJ2-7; 7 bases agree with TRBD2. J lost 0 bases, V lost 3 bases, and 2 bases had no gene match. The CDR3 sequence is 14 residues long. Looked up from germline, CDR1 is MNHEY and CDR2 is SMNVEV (reference sequence).

The table lists this clone with a few counts. This chain joins TRBV6-5 and TRBJ1-1; D is ambiguous. Per germline, CDR1 MNHEY and CDR2 SVGAGI. V was clipped by 0 bases and J by 8 bases, with 13 bases between them. This CDR3 spans 14 amino acids. CDR3 bases: TGTGCCAGCAGTTACTCGAGCCTATCTTGGGAAGCTTTCTTT. It codes for CASSYSSLSWEAFF.

This rearrangement joins TRBV4-1 to TRBJ1-6; D gene uncertain. Trimming took 0 bases from V and 0 from J, leaving 15 bases between them. This CDR3 has 19 residues. Germline V gives CDR1 MGHRA, CDR2 YSYEKL. DNA of the CDR3: TGCGCCAGCAGCCAAGAAAGGTATGAGGGAAACTCCTATAATTCACCCCTCCACTTT. This encodes CASSQERYEGNSYNSPLHF.

The J gene is TRBJ1-2, the V gene TRBV10-3; D ambiguous. Deletions cut 5 bases from V and 7 bases from J, with 14 bases between. Germline CDR1 reads ENHRY; CDR2 reads SYGVKD. The CDR3 has 13 residues. In nucleotides, the CDR3 is TGTGCCATCAGTCCAGGCCTCTTGGCTGGCTACACCTTC. Residues: CAISPGLLAGYTF.

The rearrangement joins TRBV5-4 to TRBJ1-1; D is unclear. V gave up 2 bases and J gave up 0 bases, with 2 bases separating them. The CDR3 contains 12 residues. Germline CDR1 is SGHNT and CDR2 is YYREEE (reference sequence). CDR3 sequence reads: CASSFMNTEAFF. CDR3 sequence (DNA): TGTGCCAGCAGCTTCATGAACACTGAAGCTTTCTTT. The whole variable domain, filled in from reference TRBV5-4 and TRBJ1-1, reads ETGVTQSPTHLIKTRGQQVTLRCSSQSGHNTVSWYQQALGQGPQFIFQYYREEENGRGNFPPRFSGLQFPNYSSELNVNALELDDSALYLCASSFMNTEAFFGQGTRLTVV.

This clone was observed a single time. The rearrangement links TRBV24-1 to TRBJ2-3, with D possibly matching TRBD2 (7 bases). This CDR3 contains 13 residues. V lost 10 bases and J lost 3, with 13 bases in between. Germline lookup yields CDR1 KGHDR and CDR2 SFDVKD. The CDR3 protein is CATSRGGTDTQYF. The CDR3 bases are TGTGCCACTAGCAGGGGAGGGACAGATACGCAGTATTTT.

V gene TRBV19 combines with J gene TRBJ1-5; D ambiguous. The CDR3 consists of 15 residues. Deletions cut 4 bases from V and 2 bases from J, with 12 bases between. CDR1 and CDR2 (germline): LNHDA, SQIVND (reference sequence). CDR3 protein: CASSTGDMGNQPQHF. As DNA, the CDR3 is TGTGCCAGTAGTACCGGTGATATGGGCAATCAGCCCCAGCATTTT.

This clone was seen only a few times. CDR3 sequence: CASSLVWTGVRDYGYTF. CDR3 DNA: TGTGCCAGCAGCTTGGTATGGACAGGGGTTAGAGACTATGGCTACACCTTC. The rearrangement links TRBV5-6 to TRBJ1-2; 9 nucleotides align to TRBD1. Germline CDR1 is SGHDT and CDR2 is YYEEEE. The trim removed 0 bases at V and 3 bases at J, leaving 9 bases unmatched. This CDR3 contains 17 residues.

Only one count was recorded for this clone. The chain recombines TRBV6-1 with TRBJ1-2; possibly TRBD1 for D (6 bases). This CDR3 has 14 amino acids. Between the trimmed V and J ends, which lost 2 bases and 6 bases, there was a span of 13 bases. Per the germline V gene, CDR1 is MNHNS and CDR2 is SASEGT. In nucleotides, the CDR3 is TGTGCCAGCAGTGAACTACAGGGTCGGGATGGCTACACCTTC. This translates into CASSELQGRDGYTF.

This chain connects TRBV7-9 to TRBJ2-1, with D perhaps matching TRBD2 (6 bases). Germline CDR1 reads SEHNR; CDR2 reads FQNEAQ (reference sequence). This CDR3 has 14 amino acids. The V and J ends lost 1 base and 3 bases respectively, with 7 bases between them. CDR3 nucleotide sequence: TGTGCCAGCAGCTTAGGTAGCGGCTACAATGAGCAGTTCTTC. This translates into CASSLGSGYNEQFF.

The chain carries TRBV12-3 or TRBV12-4 and TRBJ1-1; D unclear. The CDR3 length is 12 residues. Trimming stripped 6 bases from V and 3 bases from J, with 8 bases between. Here the CDR3 reads CASSRGDTEAFF. The CDR3 nucleotides are TGTGCCAGCAGCCGCGGGGACACTGAAGCTTTCTTT.

In this sample, this clone turned up a few times. V usage is TRBV2 and J usage is TRBJ1-6; 8 bases agree with TRBD1. Trimming cost V 6 bases and J 9 bases; bases outside gene matches: 10. The CDR3 is 15 residues long. Germline CDR1 and CDR2: SNHLY and FYNNEI. The CDR3 coding sequence is TGTGCCAGCAGCCGGACAGGGACGTCGAGTTCACCCCTCCACTTT. It encodes CASSRTGTSSSPLHF.

V gene TRBV10-1 combines with J gene TRBJ2-1, with TRBD2 matching 9 bases. Trimming removed 2 bases from V and 0 bases from J; junction bases left unmatched: 8. Germline loops: CDR1 WNHNN, CDR2 SYGVQD (reference sequence). The CDR3 loop spans 18 amino acids. This CDR3 is CASSERGLAGTSYNEQFF. The DNA of the CDR3 is TGCGCCAGCAGTGAGCGCGGGCTAGCGGGGACCTCCTACAATGAGCAGTTCTTC.

This chain connects TRBV6-4 to TRBJ2-1; 10 bases match TRBD2. V lost 5 bases and J lost 4; bases outside the gene matches: 2. There are 14 residues in the CDR3. The germline gives CDR1 MRHNA, CDR2 SNTAGT. This chain's CDR3 is CASSQREGYNEQFF. As DNA, the CDR3 is TGTGCCAGCAGTCAGCGGGAGGGGTACAATGAGCAGTTCTTC.

V is TRBV2 and J is TRBJ2-7, with TRBD1 identical over 8 bases. The length of the CDR3 is 17 residues. The germline V gene has CDR1 SNHLY and CDR2 FYNNEI. With 4 bases clipped from V and 7 bases from J, the junction kept 18 bases outside the gene matches. CDR3 sequence reads: CASSVNLFEDRVEEQYF. The CDR3 DNA sequence: TGTGCCAGCAGTGTTAACCTGTTCGAGGACAGGGTTGAGGAGCAGTACTTC.

The chain carries TRBV9 and TRBJ1-1; D is perhaps TRBD1 (5 bases). V was cut by 2 bases and J by 5 bases, with 10 bases left in between. In germline, CDR1 is SGDLS, CDR2 YYNGEE. The CDR3 totals 13 residues. CDR3 region: CASSVGGETEAFF. The CDR3 nucleotides are TGTGCCAGCAGCGTCGGAGGGGAAACTGAAGCTTTCTTT.

The chain is built from TRBV27 and TRBJ2-2; D uncertain. V lost 3 bases, J lost 0 bases, and 5 bases lay in between. The CDR3 has 14 amino acids. The germline V gene encodes CDR1 MNHEY and CDR2 SMNVEV (reference sequence). The CDR3 sequence is CASSFYTNTGELFF. CDR3 bases: TGTGCCAGCAGTTTCTATACGAACACCGGGGAGCTGTTTTTT.

This clone has a single count. The sample carries other DNA sequences with the same CDR3. The chain couples TRBV3-1 (or the pseudogene TRBV3-2) to TRBJ1-1, with D hard to call. This CDR3 has 13 amino acids. CDR1 LGHDT and CDR2 YNNKEL come from the germline V gene (reference sequence). The ends were cut back, 0 bases at V and 5 bases at J, with 7 bases in the middle. For the CDR3, the DNA is TGTGCCAGCAGCCAAGATCGAGGGACTGAAGCTTTCTTT. Translating it yields CASSQDRGTEAFF.

This clone appeared once. This chain connects TRBV7-9 to TRBJ1-1; TRBD1 agrees at 8 bases. Looked up from germline, CDR1 is SEHNR and CDR2 is FQNEAQ (reference sequence). The trim removed 1 base at V and 11 bases at J, leaving 21 bases unmatched. The CDR3 sequence is 18 residues long. The CDR3 coding sequence is TGTGCCAGCAGCTTAGTTGGACGTGACAGGGGCCTTCGGCGAGGGGCTTTCTTT. This gives the protein CASSLVGRDRGLRRGAFF.

The chain combines TRBV14 with TRBJ2-7, with TRBD2 matching 11 bases. CDR1 and CDR2 from the germline V gene are SGHDN and FVKESK. V was clipped by 3 bases and J by 0 bases; unmatched bases: 7. The CDR3 has 17 amino acids. In DNA, the CDR3 is TGTGCCAGCAGCCAGTATCTAGCGGGAGGTCTCTCCTACGAGCAGTACTTC. Translated: CASSQYLAGGLSYEQYF.

V usage is TRBV6-5 and J usage is TRBJ2-7; a weak D match, TRBD1 (6 bases). Germline CDR1 MNHEY, CDR2 SVGAGI. Deletions cut 5 bases from V and 4 bases from J, with 12 bases between. CDR3 size: 13 residues. The CDR3 bases are TGTGCCAGCAGTACCGGGACAACTTACGAGCAGTACTTC. Its protein product is CASSTGTTYEQYF.